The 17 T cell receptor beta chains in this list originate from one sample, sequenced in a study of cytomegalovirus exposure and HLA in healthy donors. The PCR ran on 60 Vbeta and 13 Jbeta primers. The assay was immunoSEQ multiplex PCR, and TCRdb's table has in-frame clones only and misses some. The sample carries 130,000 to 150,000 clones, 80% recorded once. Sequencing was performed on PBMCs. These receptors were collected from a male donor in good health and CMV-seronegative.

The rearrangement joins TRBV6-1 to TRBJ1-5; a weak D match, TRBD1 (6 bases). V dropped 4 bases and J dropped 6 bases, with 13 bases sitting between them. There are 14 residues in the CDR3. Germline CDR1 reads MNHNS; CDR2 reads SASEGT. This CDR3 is CASSANRVGQPQHF. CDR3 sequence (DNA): TGTGCCAGCAGTGCGAACAGGGTCGGTCAGCCCCAGCATTTT.

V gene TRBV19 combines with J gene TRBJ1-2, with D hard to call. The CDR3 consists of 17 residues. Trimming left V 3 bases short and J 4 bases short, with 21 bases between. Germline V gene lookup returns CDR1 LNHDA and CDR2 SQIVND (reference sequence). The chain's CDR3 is CASSINGVGSVAYGYTF. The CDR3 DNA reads TGTGCCAGTAGTATTAATGGTGTCGGTTCGGTTGCCTATGGCTACACCTTC.

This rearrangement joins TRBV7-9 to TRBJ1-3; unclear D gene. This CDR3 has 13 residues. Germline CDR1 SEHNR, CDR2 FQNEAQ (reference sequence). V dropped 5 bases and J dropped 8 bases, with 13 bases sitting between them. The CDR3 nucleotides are TGTGCCAGCAGCCCCTCCGGGATCGACACCATATATTTT. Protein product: CASSPSGIDTIYF.

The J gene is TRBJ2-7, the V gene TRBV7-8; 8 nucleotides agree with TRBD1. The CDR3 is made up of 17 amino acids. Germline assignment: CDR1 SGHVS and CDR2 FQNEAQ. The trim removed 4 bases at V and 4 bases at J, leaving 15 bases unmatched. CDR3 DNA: TGTGCCAGCAGCTCAGGGTCTCCGGGACAGGATCGTTACGAGCAGTACTTC. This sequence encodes CASSSGSPGQDRYEQYF.

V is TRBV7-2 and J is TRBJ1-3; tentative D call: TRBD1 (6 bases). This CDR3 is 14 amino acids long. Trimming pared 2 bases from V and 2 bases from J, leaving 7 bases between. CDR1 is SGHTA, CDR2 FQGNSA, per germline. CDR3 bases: TGTGCCAGCAGCTTAAGACAGGCTGGAAACACCATATATTTT. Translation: CASSLRQAGNTIYF.

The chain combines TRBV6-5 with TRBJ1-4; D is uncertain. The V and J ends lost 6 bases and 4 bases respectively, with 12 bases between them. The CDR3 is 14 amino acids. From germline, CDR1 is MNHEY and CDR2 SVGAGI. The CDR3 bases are TGTGCCAGCAGCCAACAGAGGGTTAATGAAAAACTGTTTTTT. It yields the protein CASSQQRVNEKLFF.

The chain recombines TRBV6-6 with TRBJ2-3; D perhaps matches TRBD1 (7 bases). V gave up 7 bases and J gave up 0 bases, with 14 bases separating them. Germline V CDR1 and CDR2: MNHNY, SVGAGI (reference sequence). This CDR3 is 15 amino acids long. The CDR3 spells CASTSGGLSTDTQYF. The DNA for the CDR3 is TGTGCCAGCACTTCAGGGGGACTGAGCACAGATACGCAGTATTTT.

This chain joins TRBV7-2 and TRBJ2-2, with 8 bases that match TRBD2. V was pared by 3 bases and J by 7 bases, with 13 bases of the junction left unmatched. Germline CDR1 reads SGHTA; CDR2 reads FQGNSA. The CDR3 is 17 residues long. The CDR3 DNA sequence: TGTGCCAGCAGCTTCGCCAGCGGGGGATTCGCCGGCGGGGAGCTGTTTTTT. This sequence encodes CASSFASGGFAGGELFF.

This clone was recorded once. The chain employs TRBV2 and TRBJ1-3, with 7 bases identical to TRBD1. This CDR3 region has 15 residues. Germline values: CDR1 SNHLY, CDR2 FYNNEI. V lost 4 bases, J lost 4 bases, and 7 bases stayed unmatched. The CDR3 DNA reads TGTGCCAGCAGTGCCCTTGACAGGGCAGGAAACACCATATATTTT. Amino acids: CASSALDRAGNTIYF.

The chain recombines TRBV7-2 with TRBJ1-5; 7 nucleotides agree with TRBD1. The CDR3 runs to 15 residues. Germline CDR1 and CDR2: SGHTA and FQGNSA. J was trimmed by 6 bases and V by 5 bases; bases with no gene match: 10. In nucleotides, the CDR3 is TGTGCCAGCAGCATACAATCAGGGGGAGGTCAGCCCCAGCATTTT. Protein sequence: CASSIQSGGGQPQHF.

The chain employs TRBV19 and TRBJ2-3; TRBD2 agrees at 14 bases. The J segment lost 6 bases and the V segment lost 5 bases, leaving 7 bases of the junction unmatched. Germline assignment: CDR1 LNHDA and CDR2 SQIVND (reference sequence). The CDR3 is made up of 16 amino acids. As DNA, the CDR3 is TGTGCCAGTAGTCGACTAGCGGGGGGGTCCGAGGATACGCAGTATTTT. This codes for CASSRLAGGSEDTQYF. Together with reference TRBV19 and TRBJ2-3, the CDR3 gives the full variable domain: DGGITQSPKYLFRKEGQNVTLSCEQNLNHDAMYWYRQDPGQGLRLIYYSQIVNDFQKGDIAEGYSVSREKKESFPLTVTSAQKNPTAFYLCASSRLAGGSEDTQYFGPGTRLTVL.

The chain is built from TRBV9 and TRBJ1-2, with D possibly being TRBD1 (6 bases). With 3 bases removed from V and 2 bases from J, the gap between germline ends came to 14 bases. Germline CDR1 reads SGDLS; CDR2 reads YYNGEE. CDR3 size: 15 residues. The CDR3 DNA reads TGTGCCAGCAGCGGATGGGCAGGGGACAACTATGGCTACACCTTC. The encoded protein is CASSGWAGDNYGYTF. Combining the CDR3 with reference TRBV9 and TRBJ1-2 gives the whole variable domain DSGVTQTPKHLITATGQRVTLRCSPRSGDLSVYWYQQSLDQGLQFLIQYYNGEERAKGNILERFSAQQFPDLHSELNLSSLELGDSALYFCASSGWAGDNYGYTFGSGTRLTVV.

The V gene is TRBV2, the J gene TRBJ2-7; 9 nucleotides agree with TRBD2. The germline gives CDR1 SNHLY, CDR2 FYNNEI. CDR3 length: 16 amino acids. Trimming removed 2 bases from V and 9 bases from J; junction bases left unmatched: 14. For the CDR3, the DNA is TGTGCCAGCAGTGAAACCCAGACTAGCGGTTATTCTCGGCAGTACTTC. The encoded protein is CASSETQTSGYSRQYF.

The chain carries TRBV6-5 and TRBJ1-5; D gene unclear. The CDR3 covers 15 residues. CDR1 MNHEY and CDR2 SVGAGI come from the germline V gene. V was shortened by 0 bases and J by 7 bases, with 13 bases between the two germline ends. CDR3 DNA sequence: TGTGCCAGCAGTTACTCGAGTAAGGGAGACCAGCCCCAGCATTTT. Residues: CASSYSSKGDQPQHF.

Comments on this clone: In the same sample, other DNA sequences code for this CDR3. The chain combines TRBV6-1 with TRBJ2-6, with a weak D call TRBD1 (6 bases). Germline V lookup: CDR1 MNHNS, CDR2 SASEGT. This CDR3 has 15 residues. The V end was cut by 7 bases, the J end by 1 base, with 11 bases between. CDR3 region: CASILRGSGANVLTF. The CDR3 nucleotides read TGTGCCAGCATCTTGAGGGGGTCTGGGGCCAACGTCCTGACTTTC.

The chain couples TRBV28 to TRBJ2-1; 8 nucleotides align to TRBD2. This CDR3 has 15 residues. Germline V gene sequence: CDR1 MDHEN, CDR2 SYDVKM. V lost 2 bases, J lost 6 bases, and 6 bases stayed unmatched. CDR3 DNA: TGTGCCAGCAGTTTAACCCCGGGAGGGGGCAATGAGCAGTTCTTC. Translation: CASSLTPGGGNEQFF.

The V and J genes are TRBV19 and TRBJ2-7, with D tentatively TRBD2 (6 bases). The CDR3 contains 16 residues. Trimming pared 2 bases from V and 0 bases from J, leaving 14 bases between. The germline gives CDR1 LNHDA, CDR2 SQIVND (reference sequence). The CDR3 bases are TGTGCCAGTAGTATAACGGGCGGGACGGGCTCCTACGAGCAGTACTTC. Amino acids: CASSITGGTGSYEQYF.